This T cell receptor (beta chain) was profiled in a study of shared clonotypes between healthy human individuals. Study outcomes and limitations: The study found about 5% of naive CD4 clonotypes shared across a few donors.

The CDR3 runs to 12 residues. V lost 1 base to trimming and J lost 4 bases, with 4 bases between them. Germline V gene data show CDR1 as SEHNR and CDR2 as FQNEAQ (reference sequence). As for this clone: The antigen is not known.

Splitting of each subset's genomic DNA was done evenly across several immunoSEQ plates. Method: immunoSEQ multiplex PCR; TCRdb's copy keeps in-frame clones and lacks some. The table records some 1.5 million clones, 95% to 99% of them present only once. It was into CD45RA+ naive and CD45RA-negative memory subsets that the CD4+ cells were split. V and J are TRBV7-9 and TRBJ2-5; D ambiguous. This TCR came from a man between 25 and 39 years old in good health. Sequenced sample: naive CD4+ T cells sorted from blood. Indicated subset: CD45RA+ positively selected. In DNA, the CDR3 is TGTGCCAGCAGCTTAGACTCAGAGACCCAGTACTTC. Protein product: CASSLDSETQYF. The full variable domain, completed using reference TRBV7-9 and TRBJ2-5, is DTGVSQNPRHKITKRGQNVTFRCDPISEHNRLYWYRQTLGQGPEFLTYFQNEAQLEKSRLLSDRFSAERPKGSFSTLEIQRTEQGDSAMYLCASSLDSETQYFGPGTRLLVL.